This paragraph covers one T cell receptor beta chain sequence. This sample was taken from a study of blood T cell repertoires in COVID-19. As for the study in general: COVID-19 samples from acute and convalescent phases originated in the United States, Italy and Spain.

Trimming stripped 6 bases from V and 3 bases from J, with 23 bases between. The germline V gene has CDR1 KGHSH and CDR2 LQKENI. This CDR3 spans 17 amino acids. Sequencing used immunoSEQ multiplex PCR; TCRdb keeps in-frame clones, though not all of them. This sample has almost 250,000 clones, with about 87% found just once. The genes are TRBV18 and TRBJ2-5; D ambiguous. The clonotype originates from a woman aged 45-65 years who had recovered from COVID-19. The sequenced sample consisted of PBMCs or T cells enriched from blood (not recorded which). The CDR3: CASSPDIGRPPKETQYF. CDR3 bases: TGTGCCAGCTCCCCCGATATTGGCAGGCCCCCTAAAGAGACCCAGTACTTC.